The clone carrying this T cell receptor beta chain was seen just once. Its target is unknown. This record comes from a study of cytomegalovirus exposure and HLA in healthy donors. General study results and limits: For cytomegalovirus status, the classifier reportedly gave diagnoses with high specificity and sensitivity. Donor immune exposure was known only as CMV serostatus. The presence/absence work took it that sequencing depth was about the same across donors.

This CDR3 contains 14 residues. Trimming left V 7 bases short and J 5 bases short, with 17 bases between. Germline assignment: CDR1 SNHLY and CDR2 FYNNEI. The PCR employed 60 Vbeta primers together with 13 Jbeta primers. Method: immunoSEQ multiplex PCR; TCRdb's copy keeps in-frame clones and lacks some. The data show a few hundred thousand clones, roughly 90% seen once. V usage is TRBV2 and J usage is TRBJ2-5; a weak D match, TRBD2 (5 bases). This receptor was obtained from a woman aged 18-29 years in good health and CMV-seronegative. Source material: PBMCs. For the CDR3, the DNA is TGTGCCAGCAATAACCTCTCGGGCGGGGAGACCCAGTACTTC. Translated: CASNNLSGGETQYF.